The 9 T cell receptor beta chains in this list originate from one sample, sequenced in a study of blood T cells in healthy people across ages. A sample-barcoded 5' primer and a J-beta primer mix were used in a second PCR of roughly 6 to 11 cycles. TCRdb independently ran MiXCR on the 5' RACE reads; one entry per CDR3 protein. The table includes fewer than 1,000,000 distinct CDR3 sequences, roughly 44% detected once. The sample comprised blood. Receptor source: a man aged 55 to 69 in good health.

The rearrangement joins TRBV7-2 to TRBJ2-1, with D possibly being TRBD2 (7 bases). The CDR3 extends over 16 amino acids. The V gene's germline CDR1 is SGHTA and CDR2 FQGNSA. Trimming removed 1 base at V and 4 bases at J, with 14 bases between. CDR3: CASSLEGGVLYNEQFF. The CDR3 DNA is TGTGCCAGCAGCTTAGAGGGGGGGGTTTTGTACAATGAGCAGTTCTTC.

The chain uses TRBV27 and TRBJ2-3, with 7 bases aligning to TRBD1. With V trimmed by 5 bases and J by 2 bases, 4 bases remained unmatched. CDR1 is MNHEY and CDR2 is SMNVEV in the germline V gene (reference sequence). CDR3 length: 14 amino acids. This CDR3 is CASSVDRATDTQYF. CDR3 nucleotides: TGTGCCAGCAGTGTCGACAGGGCCACAGATACGCAGTATTTT.

The rearrangement joins TRBV25-1 to TRBJ2-5, with 7 bases matching TRBD2. Germline assignment: CDR1 MGHDK and CDR2 SYGVNS. This CDR3 has 13 amino acids. V was clipped by 8 bases and J by 4 bases; unmatched bases: 7. CDR3 nucleotide sequence: TGTGCCAGCGCGGGACCGGGAGGAGAGACCCAGTACTTC. Translation: CASAGPGGETQYF.

The chain has TRBV10-3 and TRBJ2-3; D remains unclear. The germline V and J ends were trimmed by 3 bases and 2 bases, with 9 bases remaining between them. The CDR3 runs to 14 residues. In germline, CDR1 is ENHRY, CDR2 SYGVKD. This CDR3 reads CAISEGQDTDTQYF. The CDR3 DNA sequence: TGTGCCATCAGTGAAGGGCAGGACACAGATACGCAGTATTTT.

This clonotype was observed a handful of times. The chain couples TRBV27 to TRBJ2-7; 10 bases fit TRBD2. Per germline, CDR1 MNHEY and CDR2 SMNVEV (reference sequence). V trimming: 2 bases; J trimming: 4 bases; junction bases outside the gene matches: 5. The CDR3 contains 15 residues. The CDR3 loop reads CASSLQRGGGYEQYF. Here the CDR3 DNA reads TGTGCCAGCAGTTTACAGCGGGGGGGCGGATACGAGCAGTACTTC.

V usage is TRBV6-1 and J usage is TRBJ1-4; no reliable D call. CDR1 and CDR2 (germline): MNHNS, SASEGT. The CDR3 spans 16 residues. Deletions cut 2 bases from V and 3 bases from J, with 13 bases between. This chain's CDR3 is CASSEFSGPPNEKLFF. CDR3 nucleotides: TGTGCCAGCAGTGAATTTTCAGGTCCGCCTAATGAAAAACTGTTTTTT.

The V call is TRBV9, the J call TRBJ2-5, with TRBD2 matching over 8 bases. V gave up 0 bases and J gave up 3 bases; unmatched junction bases: 7. The CDR3 consists of 16 residues. The germline gives CDR1 SGDLS, CDR2 YYNGEE. The CDR3 spells CASSVEAGGGKETQYF. The CDR3 DNA is TGTGCCAGCAGCGTAGAAGCTGGCGGGGGGAAAGAGACCCAGTACTTC.

The chain uses TRBV4-1 and TRBJ2-1; D call uncertain. The length of the CDR3 is 12 residues. CDR1 MGHRA and CDR2 YSYEKL come from the germline V gene. Trimming took off 10 bases at V and 0 bases at J, with 7 bases between the two ends. CDR3 bases: TGCGCCACATCGAGCTCCTACAATGAGCAGTTCTTC. Translating it yields CATSSSYNEQFF.

There are a few counts of this clonotype. The chain uses TRBV4-3 and TRBJ2-1; 9 positions agree with TRBD1. The germline CDR1 and CDR2 sequences are LGHNA and YSLEER. J was trimmed by 4 bases and V by 2 bases; bases with no gene match: 6. CDR3 size: 16 residues. In DNA, the CDR3 is TGCGCCAGCAGCCAACTGTTGGGACAGGGTTACAATGAGCAGTTCTTC. This translates into CASSQLLGQGYNEQFF.